These 11 T cell receptor beta chains were sequenced from one sample in a study of T-cell reconstitution after alpha-beta-depleted transplantation in children. Unique molecular identifiers were used to barcode this TCRbeta library. TCRdb analysed the PCR reads with MiXCR anew, one entry per CDR3 protein. This sample has about 340,000 distinct CDR3 sequences, with 13% found just once. Sequencing used PBMCs, obtained from the stem cell graft. These receptors were taken from a human donor who donated a stem cell graft to a child with Fanconi anemia.

For this clonotype: A read error is likely, as this CDR3 ends without the conserved phenylalanine or tryptophan. The chain links TRBV6-1 to TRBJ1-1; D ambiguous. The CDR3 totals 14 residues. Per the germline V gene, CDR1 is MNHNS and CDR2 is SASEGT. V lost 5 bases and J 3 bases, leaving 13 bases between the germline ends. The CDR3 DNA is TGTGCCAGCAGTCCAATCGGCCAGGACACTGAAGCTTTCCTT. Its translation is CASSPIGQDTEAFL.

The chain combines TRBV5-1 with TRBJ1-1; D remains ambiguous. The CDR3 is made up of 14 amino acids. V lost 0 bases, J lost 10 bases, and 16 bases lay in between. Germline assignment: CDR1 SGHRS and CDR2 YFSETQ. The CDR3: CASSLEQALARAFF. The CDR3, as DNA: TGCGCCAGCAGCTTGGAGCAGGCGCTGGCGAGAGCTTTCTTT.

This clonotype appeared many times. The rearrangement links TRBV2 to TRBJ2-2; 9 positions agree with TRBD1. Unmatched junction bases numbered 2, after V lost 5 bases and J lost 1 base. Germline assignment: CDR1 SNHLY and CDR2 FYNNEI. CDR3 length: 15 amino acids. The CDR3 sequence: CASSRTGENTGELFF. CDR3 coding DNA: TGTGCCAGCAGTAGGACAGGGGAGAACACCGGGGAGCTGTTTTTT.

With regard to this clonotype: The CDR3 end shows no conserved phenylalanine or tryptophan, and so a read error is likely. The limits of the CDR3 on the DNA are not certain, so only TCRdb's listed CDR3 is given. The gene calls are TRBV28 and TRBJ1-6; TRBD1, the table's D call, lacks a check against the DNA. The CDR3 spans 14 amino acids, including both terminal residues. Germline V CDR1 and CDR2: MDHEN, SYDVKM. The CDR3 protein is CASSLRGTGRFEFL.

This chain links TRBV7-2 with TRBJ1-5; possibly TRBD1 for D (6 bases). V shed 0 bases and J shed 4 bases, with 16 bases lying between them. The V gene's germline CDR1 is SGHTA and CDR2 FQGNSA. This CDR3 comprises 17 residues. The CDR3 sequence is CASSLAPRGGLNQPQHF. DNA of the CDR3: TGTGCCAGCAGCTTAGCCCCCAGGGGCGGTCTGAATCAGCCCCAGCATTTT.

In this sample, this clonotype turned up a few times. J is TRBJ1-5 and V is TRBV28; D remains unclear. The CDR3 is 16 amino acids. The V end was cut by 4 bases, the J end by 0 bases, with 13 bases between. Germline CDR1 is MDHEN and CDR2 is SYDVKM. CDR3 DNA: TGTGCCAGCAGTTGGCGGGCCCCCTATAGCAATCAGCCCCAGCATTTT. This gives the protein CASSWRAPYSNQPQHF.

This clonotype was counted a few times. The gene calls are TRBV6-5 and TRBJ1-2; 10 bases match TRBD1. This CDR3 contains 14 residues. Germline values: CDR1 MNHEY, CDR2 SVGAGI. The trim removed 2 bases at V and 7 bases at J, leaving 4 bases unmatched. CDR3 DNA: TGTGCCAGCAGTTACCCGGACAGGGGGTCTGGCTACACCTTC. Protein product: CASSYPDRGSGYTF.

The rearrangement joins TRBV20-1 to TRBJ2-2; a possible D gene is TRBD1 (7 bases). Germline lookup yields CDR1 DFQATT and CDR2 SNEGSKA (reference sequence). The length of the CDR3 is 15 residues. Trimming took off 5 bases at V and 4 bases at J, with 17 bases between the two ends. CDR3 in amino acids: CSAALEGAVTGELFF. DNA of the CDR3: TGCAGTGCTGCTTTGGAGGGGGCGGTCACCGGGGAGCTGTTTTTT.

This clonotype turned up a few times. The chain couples TRBV20-1 to TRBJ1-1; 8 bases map to TRBD1. The CDR3 contains 13 residues. V was pared by 6 bases and J by 6 bases, with 9 bases of the junction left unmatched. Germline V gene sequence: CDR1 DFQATT, CDR2 SNEGSKA (reference sequence). The CDR3 reads CSAQPRGQAEAFF. In DNA form, the CDR3 reads TGCAGTGCGCAACCCAGGGGGCAGGCTGAAGCTTTCTTT.

The V call is TRBV12-3 or TRBV12-4, the J call TRBJ1-1, with TRBD1 identical over 9 bases. V lost 7 bases to trimming and J lost 5 bases; unmatched junction nucleotides: 8. This CDR3 comprises 14 residues. CDR3 sequence reads: CASNLQGAYTEAFF. The DNA for the CDR3 is TGTGCCAGCAATCTACAGGGGGCGTATACTGAAGCTTTCTTT.

This sequence joins TRBV6-5 and TRBJ1-6; D call uncertain. Trimming removed 2 bases at V and 16 bases at J, with 21 bases between. Germline V gene data show CDR1 as MNHEY and CDR2 as SVGAGI. CDR3 length equals 15 residues. CDR3 loop: CASSYRGTGNLALHF. Written as DNA, the CDR3 is TGTGCCAGCAGTTACCGAGGAACGGGCAACCTCGCTCTCCACTTT.